This is a list of T cell receptor beta chains from one sample in a study of regulatory T cells in long-lasting Graves disease. Each CDR3 protein gets one entry after TCRdb re-called the multiplex PCR reads with MiXCR. This sample has a few hundred thousand distinct CDR3 sequences, with roughly 19% found just once. This sample was also put to use in a study of T cells in Graves' hyperthyroidism and ophthalmopathy.

The sample in question was peripheral blood mononuclear cells (PBMCs), obtained at new diagnosis, from a patient treated with antithyroid drugs. These receptor sequences come from a woman in her 30s with Graves disease. Both conserved end residues are part of each CDR3. Each record gives: clone size, D gene, J gene, V gene, CDR3 protein, CDR3 DNA. A D gene is named only where the DNA matches it firmly. Only some rows state a clone size, as once, few, many or a class for expanded clones.

clone size: many
D gene: .
J gene: TRBJ2-7
V gene: TRBV20-1
CDR3 protein: CSARMGFSYEQYF
CDR3 DNA: TGCAGTGCTAGAATGGGTTTCTCCTACGAGCAGTACTTC

clone size: .
D gene: .
J gene: TRBJ2-7
V gene: TRBV11-2
CDR3 protein: CASSLADVYEQYF
CDR3 DNA: TGTGCCAGCAGCCTGGCGGACGTCTACGAGCAGTACTTC

clone size: many
D gene: .
J gene: TRBJ1-1
V gene: TRBV20-1
CDR3 protein: CSARPRAGPFPEAFF
CDR3 DNA: TGCAGTGCTAGACCCCGCGCGGGACCTTTTCCCGAAGCTTTCTTT

clone size: many
D gene: TRBD1
J gene: TRBJ2-7
V gene: TRBV27
CDR3 protein: CASSTLGQGNIGEQYF
CDR3 DNA: TGTGCCAGCAGTACATTAGGACAGGGGAACATAGGCGAGCAGTACTTC

clone size: once
D gene: TRBD2
J gene: TRBJ2-5
V gene: TRBV12-3/TRBV12-4
CDR3 protein: CASSPGTSGSGETQYF
CDR3 DNA: TGTGCCAGCAGTCCCGGGACTAGCGGGAGTGGAGAGACCCAGTACTTC

clone size: .
D gene: TRBD2
J gene: TRBJ2-1
V gene: TRBV3-1
CDR3 protein: CASSQDLISGGRRDEQFF
CDR3 DNA: TGTGCCAGCAGCCAAGATCTCATCAGCGGGGGACGCAGGGATGAGCAGTTCTTC

clone size: few
D gene: .
J gene: TRBJ2-1
V gene: TRBV20-1
CDR3 protein: CSARGGAGRSSYNEQFF
CDR3 DNA: TGCAGTGCTAGAGGGGGGGCGGGGAGGAGCTCCTACAATGAGCAGTTCTTC

clone size: few
D gene: TRBD2
J gene: TRBJ2-7
V gene: TRBV6-2/TRBV6-3
CDR3 protein: CACRTSGRAEQYF
CDR3 DNA: TGTGCCTGCCGGACTAGCGGGAGAGCCGAGCAGTACTTC

clone size: .
D gene: TRBD2
J gene: TRBJ2-1
V gene: TRBV12-3/TRBV12-4
CDR3 protein: CASSFSGGLNEQFF
CDR3 DNA: TGTGCCAGCAGTTTTAGCGGGGGGCTCAATGAGCAGTTCTTC

clone size: .
D gene: TRBD1
J gene: TRBJ1-5
V gene: TRBV7-9
CDR3 protein: CASSLGARGGVRQPQHF
CDR3 DNA: TGTGCCAGCAGCTTAGGCGCCAGGGGGGGAGTGAGGCAGCCCCAGCATTTT

clone size: once
D gene: .
J gene: TRBJ2-7
V gene: TRBV28
CDR3 protein: CASSTRDTQSYEQYF
CDR3 DNA: TGTGCCAGCAGTACCCGGGACACCCAATCCTACGAGCAGTACTTC

clone size: many
D gene: TRBD1
J gene: TRBJ2-1
V gene: TRBV27
CDR3 protein: CASSEQGASGEQFF
CDR3 DNA: TGTGCCAGCAGTGAACAGGGGGCTTCTGGTGAGCAGTTCTTC

clone size: many
D gene: .
J gene: TRBJ2-3
V gene: TRBV6-2/TRBV6-3
CDR3 protein: CASSYMGTRNSKTDTQYF
CDR3 DNA: TGTGCCAGCAGTTACATGGGGACGCGGAACAGCAAAACAGATACGCAGTATTTT

clone size: .
D gene: .
J gene: TRBJ2-1
V gene: TRBV20-1
CDR3 protein: CSASLSGDEQFF
CDR3 DNA: TGCAGTGCTAGTTTGTCGGGCGATGAGCAGTTCTTC

clone size: many
D gene: .
J gene: TRBJ1-3
V gene: TRBV11-2
CDR3 protein: CASSSFGGAGGNTIYF
CDR3 DNA: TGTGCCAGCAGCTCCTTCGGGGGCGCGGGAGGAAACACCATATATTTT

clone size: many
D gene: .
J gene: TRBJ1-3
V gene: TRBV5-1
CDR3 protein: CASSLGHRDSGNTIYF
CDR3 DNA: TGCGCCAGCAGCTTAGGGCACAGGGACTCTGGAAACACCATATATTTT

clone size: many
D gene: TRBD1
J gene: TRBJ1-1
V gene: TRBV19
CDR3 protein: CASSLRDRGLENTEAFF
CDR3 DNA: TGTGCCAGTAGTCTCCGGGACAGGGGGCTCGAGAACACTGAAGCTTTCTTT

clone size: many
D gene: .
J gene: TRBJ1-2
V gene: TRBV20-1
CDR3 protein: CSARGSVGQAGNYGYTF
CDR3 DNA: TGCAGTGCTAGAGGTTCCGTGGGGCAGGCGGGCAACTATGGCTACACCTTC

clone size: many
D gene: .
J gene: TRBJ2-7
V gene: TRBV6-9
CDR3 protein: CASSLSLTKAYEQYF
CDR3 DNA: TGTGCCAGCAGTTTAAGCCTGACCAAAGCCTACGAGCAGTACTTC

clone size: many
D gene: .
J gene: TRBJ2-5
V gene: TRBV27
CDR3 protein: CASSPFSASQETQYF
CDR3 DNA: TGTGCCAGCAGTCCCTTCTCGGCTAGCCAAGAGACCCAGTACTTC

clone size: few
D gene: .
J gene: TRBJ2-1
V gene: TRBV29-1
CDR3 protein: CSVGPGNEQFF
CDR3 DNA: TGCAGCGTTGGGCCGGGCAATGAGCAGTTCTTC

clone size: many
D gene: TRBD1
J gene: TRBJ1-1
V gene: TRBV10-3
CDR3 protein: CAIRQGAYTEAFF
CDR3 DNA: TGTGCCATCAGGCAGGGGGCGTACACTGAAGCTTTCTTT

clone size: many
D gene: TRBD1
J gene: TRBJ2-7
V gene: TRBV14
CDR3 protein: CASTRQGFGEQYF
CDR3 DNA: TGTGCCAGCACCAGACAGGGTTTCGGCGAGCAGTACTTC

clone size: few
D gene: TRBD1
J gene: TRBJ2-7
V gene: TRBV4-1
CDR3 protein: CASSHPGQGFYEQYF
CDR3 DNA: TGCGCCAGCAGCCACCCGGGACAGGGGTTCTACGAGCAGTACTTC

clone size: many
D gene: TRBD2
J gene: TRBJ2-6
V gene: TRBV7-9
CDR3 protein: CASSSGLAGGSGANVLTF
CDR3 DNA: TGTGCCAGCAGCTCGGGACTAGCGGGGGGATCCGGGGCCAACGTCCTGACTTTC

clone size: many
D gene: TRBD1
J gene: TRBJ1-3
V gene: TRBV3-1
CDR3 protein: CASSTTGYGNTIYF
CDR3 DNA: TGTGCCAGCAGCACGACAGGGTATGGAAACACCATATATTTT

clone size: medium-sized
D gene: .
J gene: TRBJ1-5
V gene: TRBV6-2/TRBV6-3
CDR3 protein: CASSLYRAGNQPQHF
CDR3 DNA: TGTGCCAGCAGTTTATACAGGGCGGGCAATCAGCCCCAGCATTTT

clone size: .
D gene: TRBD2
J gene: TRBJ2-3
V gene: TRBV6-5
CDR3 protein: CASSSRTSGGLTDTQYF
CDR3 DNA: TGTGCCAGCAGTTCCCGGACTAGCGGGGGCCTCACAGATACGCAGTATTTT

clone size: few
D gene: .
J gene: TRBJ1-3
V gene: TRBV5-1
CDR3 protein: CASSLELMGLGNTIYF
CDR3 DNA: TGCGCCAGCAGCTTGGAGCTGATGGGCCTCGGAAACACCATATATTTT

clone size: many
D gene: TRBD1
J gene: TRBJ1-4
V gene: TRBV2
CDR3 protein: CASSLQGGEKLFF
CDR3 DNA: TGTGCCAGCAGTCTTCAGGGGGGGGAAAAACTGTTTTTT

clone size: many
D gene: .
J gene: TRBJ2-7
V gene: TRBV4-1
CDR3 protein: CASSQVYGPYEQYF
CDR3 DNA: TGCGCCAGCAGCCAAGTGTACGGACCCTACGAGCAGTACTTC

clone size: many
D gene: TRBD1
J gene: TRBJ1-6
V gene: TRBV30
CDR3 protein: CAWSGQGNSPLHF
CDR3 DNA: TGTGCCTGGAGTGGACAGGGAAATTCACCCCTCCACTTT

clone size: many
D gene: .
J gene: TRBJ1-1
V gene: TRBV5-1
CDR3 protein: CASSTTQANTEAFF
CDR3 DNA: TGCGCCAGCAGCACAACTCAGGCGAACACTGAAGCTTTCTTT

clone size: many
D gene: .
J gene: TRBJ1-1
V gene: TRBV30
CDR3 protein: CAWSRGAGTEAFF
CDR3 DNA: TGTGCCTGGAGTCGAGGGGCAGGCACTGAAGCTTTCTTT

clone size: many
D gene: .
J gene: TRBJ2-1
V gene: TRBV3-1
CDR3 protein: CASSQDRRRSQFF
CDR3 DNA: TGTGCCAGCAGCCAAGATCGTCGGAGGTCGCAGTTCTTC

clone size: .
D gene: .
J gene: TRBJ2-5
V gene: TRBV2
CDR3 protein: CASSAQGRGETQYF
CDR3 DNA: TGTGCCAGCAGTGCACAGGGTAGGGGGGAGACCCAGTACTTC

clone size: many
D gene: TRBD2
J gene: TRBJ2-7
V gene: TRBV19
CDR3 protein: CASSTGLAGEGEQYF
CDR3 DNA: TGTGCCAGTAGTACGGGACTAGCGGGAGAGGGCGAGCAGTACTTC

clone size: many
D gene: .
J gene: TRBJ2-5
V gene: TRBV12-3/TRBV12-4
CDR3 protein: CASSLEGKQETQYF
CDR3 DNA: TGTGCCAGCAGTTTGGAGGGGAAACAAGAGACCCAGTACTTC

clone size: many
D gene: TRBD1
J gene: TRBJ1-4
V gene: TRBV28
CDR3 protein: CASSFPGTGRVREKLFF
CDR3 DNA: TGTGCCAGCAGTTTCCCCGGGACAGGGCGGGTTAGGGAAAAACTGTTTTTT

clone size: many
D gene: .
J gene: TRBJ1-4
V gene: TRBV12-3/TRBV12-4
CDR3 protein: CASSFNRRGEKLFF
CDR3 DNA: TGTGCCAGCAGTTTCAACAGGAGGGGGGAAAAACTGTTTTTT

clone size: once
D gene: .
J gene: TRBJ2-1
V gene: TRBV6-5
CDR3 protein: CASSYTDSEVYNEQFF
CDR3 DNA: TGTGCCAGCAGTTACACGGATAGCGAGGTTTACAATGAGCAGTTCTTC

clone size: many
D gene: .
J gene: TRBJ2-1
V gene: TRBV7-9
CDR3 protein: CASSLAHEQFF
CDR3 DNA: TGTGCCAGCAGCTTAGCGCATGAGCAGTTCTTC

clone size: many
D gene: .
J gene: TRBJ2-1
V gene: TRBV19
CDR3 protein: CASSIETGTYNEQFF
CDR3 DNA: TGTGCCAGTAGTATAGAGACAGGTACATACAATGAGCAGTTCTTC

clone size: many
D gene: .
J gene: TRBJ2-3
V gene: TRBV10-3
CDR3 protein: CAHRADTGTQYF
CDR3 DNA: TGTGCCCACCGGGCGGACACTGGTACGCAGTATTTT